This T cell receptor (beta chain) emerged from a study of T-cell reconstitution after alpha-beta-depleted transplantation in children. Study findings and constraints: Approximately two months post-transplant, alpha-beta T cells reportedly originated from several hundred expanded graft clones. Counts and diversity of T cells one year after transplant came mostly from newly produced T cells.

The germline V gene encodes CDR1 SGDLS and CDR2 YYNGEE. Deletions cut 0 bases from V and 2 bases from J, with 12 bases between. This CDR3 has 15 amino acids. Notes on this clonotype: Its antigen is not known.

For TCRbeta, the library was prepared with unique molecular identifiers. MiXCR, applied by TCRdb to the PCR reads, yields one record per CDR3 protein. Of about 310,000 distinct CDR3 sequences listed, more than 20% are singletons. Sequences were derived from PBMCs, mostly from graft donor cells, sampled 180 days after TCRalphabeta/CD19-depleted stem cell transplant. The TCR comes from a male patient aged 10 to 17 who had a stem cell transplant for acute lymphoblastic leukemia, so the T cells may come from the graft donor. The chain couples TRBV9 to TRBJ2-7; D perhaps matches TRBD2 (5 bases). Here the CDR3 reads CASSVVASSPYEQYF. For the CDR3, the DNA is TGTGCCAGCAGCGTAGTAGCTAGCAGTCCCTACGAGCAGTACTTC.